This entry describes one TCR beta chain. No antigen is known for it. Germline V lookup: CDR1 LNHDA, CDR2 SQIVND (reference sequence). V was pared by 7 bases and J by 2 bases, with 12 bases between. The CDR3 covers 15 residues. The data are from a study of T cell responses to AZD1222 COVID-19 vaccine. Looking at the study overall: Both about-4-week and about-12-week second-dose recipients were combined. Study-level findings and limits: Females outnumbered males among donors, who were mostly white British; clonal diversity was possibly underestimated. No day 14 peak samples; only post-peak repertoires were characterized. The study identified only a handful of AZD1222 recipients as seropositive at baseline.

Some clones are missing from TCRdb's copy, which holds only in-frame ones; the method was immunoSEQ multiplex PCR. The sample lists 130,000 to 150,000 clones, about 93% occurring once. The rearrangement uses TRBV19 and TRBJ2-6; a possible D gene is TRBD1 (6 bases). The material sequenced was peripheral blood, taken on day 0 of AZD1222 vaccination. This clonotype was sampled from an adult in good health. The CDR3 loop is CASNGQWAGANVLTF. DNA for the CDR3: TGTGCCAGTAATGGACAGTGGGCTGGGGCCAACGTCCTGACTTTC.